This T cell receptor beta chain stems from a study of neurological immune-mediated disorders. Trimming at V came to 4 bases and at J to 4 bases, leaving 11 bases not matched to a gene. Germline V gives CDR1 LGHDT, CDR2 YNNKEL (reference sequence). The CDR3 runs to 16 residues. TCRdb reprocessed the 5' RACE reads with MiXCR, giving one entry per CDR3 protein. This sample has some 120,000 distinct CDR3 sequences; roughly 3.1% occur once, and the top ten carry over 1%. In this sample, this clonotype turned up many times. The TCR was taken from a woman younger than 45 with multiple sclerosis. The J gene is TRBJ1-2, the V gene TRBV3-1; 8 nucleotides line up with TRBD1. Sequences were obtained from PBMCs. The DNA for the CDR3 is TGTGCCAGCAGCCTAGAAACCGGACAGGGCGCCTATGGCTACACCTTC. This gives the protein CASSLETGQGAYGYTF.